What follows are 18 T cell receptor beta chains derived from one specimen sequenced in a study of blood T cell repertoires in COVID-19. The data were produced by immunoSEQ multiplex PCR, yet TCRdb's version contains in-frame clones alone and is incomplete. The table lists about 200,000 clones, around 82% of them singletons. Material for sequencing was peripheral blood. The receptors come from a human donor in a cohort sampled during active COVID-19.

The rearrangement joins TRBV13 to TRBJ1-1, with a possible D match to TRBD1 (5 bases). V shed 2 bases and J shed 1 base, with 20 bases lying between them. The CDR3 length is 18 residues. Germline V gene lookup returns CDR1 PRHDT and CDR2 FYEKMQ (reference sequence). As DNA, the CDR3 is TGTGCCAGCAGCTTAATAGGGGAAGTGGTACCTAGGAACACTGAAGCTTTCTTT. The encoded protein is CASSLIGEVVPRNTEAFF. Full variable domain (outside the CDR3, taken from reference TRBV13 and TRBJ1-1): AAGVIQSPRHLIKEKRETATLKCYPIPRHDTVYWYQQGPGQDPQFLISFYEKMQSDKGSIPDRFSAQQFSDYHSELNMSSLELGDSALYFCASSLIGEVVPRNTEAFFGQGTRLTVV.

V and J are TRBV6-1 and TRBJ2-1; TRBD2 matches 9 bases. J gave up 6 bases and V 2 bases, and 5 bases lay outside the gene matches. CDR3 size: 15 residues. CDR1 and CDR2 from the germline V gene are MNHNS and SASEGT. The CDR3 loop reads CASSELAGGTNEQFF. The CDR3 region has the DNA TGTGCCAGCAGTGAACTGGCGGGGGGGACCAATGAGCAGTTCTTC.

In its sample, this clone was seen many times. The genes are TRBV5-1 and TRBJ1-1, with 7 bases aligning to TRBD1. Germline assignment: CDR1 SGHRS and CDR2 YFSETQ. The length of the CDR3 is 16 residues. V shed 0 bases and J 5 bases; nucleotides not matched to a gene: 10. The CDR3 region is CASSLEPGGQTTEAFF. The CDR3, as DNA: TGCGCCAGCAGCTTGGAGCCAGGGGGACAGACTACTGAAGCTTTCTTT.

The J gene is TRBJ2-1, the V gene TRBV15, with 10 bases identical to TRBD2. CDR1 and CDR2 from the germline V gene are LNHNV and YYDKDF (reference sequence). CDR3 length: 15 residues. Germline trimming cut 5 bases from V and 5 bases from J; bases unmatched to any gene: 6. In DNA, the CDR3 is TGTGCCACCAGCGGAATAGCGGGGGGTAACAATGAGCAGTTCTTC. Translated: CATSGIAGGNNEQFF. Drawing the rest from reference TRBV15 and TRBJ2-1, the complete variable domain is DAMVIQNPRYQVTQFGKPVTLSCSQTLNHNVMYWYQQKSSQAPKLLFHYYDKDFNNEADTPDNFQSRRPNTSFCFLDIRSPGLGDTAMYLCATSGIAGGNNEQFFGPGTRLTVL.

The rearrangement joins TRBV2 to TRBJ2-5, with a possible D match to TRBD2 (6 bases). The germline CDR1 and CDR2 sequences are SNHLY and FYNNEI. V dropped 6 bases and J dropped 6 bases, with 17 bases sitting between them. This CDR3 region has 14 residues. CDR3 residues: CASSRTTAGQTQYF. CDR3 DNA: TGTGCCAGCAGCCGGACAACGGCGGGGCAGACCCAGTACTTC.

As for this clone: At one boundary the junction diverges from the germline segment, which might be a read error. The CDR3 coding sequence is TGTGCCAGCAGCCTTCCGTTGCGGGGGAGCGGTGACGTCCCGGTTTTT. Its protein product is CASSLPLRGSGDVPVF. This chain links TRBV3-1 (or the pseudogene TRBV3-2) with TRBJ2-3, with TRBD2 matching over 7 bases. The CDR3 has 16 residues. Looked up from germline, CDR1 is LGHDT and CDR2 is YNNKEL (reference sequence).

The chain is built from TRBV6-4 and TRBJ2-3; TRBD2 is a possible D gene (5 bases). Deletions cut 0 bases from V and 1 base from J, with 5 bases between. Germline-derived CDR1 and CDR2 are MRHNA and SNTAGT. The CDR3 runs to 14 residues. The CDR3 is CASSDSEGTDTQYF. CDR3 bases: TGTGCCAGCAGTGACTCGGAGGGCACAGATACGCAGTATTTT.

This clone was seen just once. The V and J genes are TRBV6-1 and TRBJ2-3, with 7 bases matching TRBD2. Trimming removed 1 base from V and 5 bases from J; junction bases left unmatched: 3. This CDR3 region has 14 residues. Germline CDR1 reads MNHNS; CDR2 reads SASEGT. Here the CDR3 DNA reads TGTGCCAGCAGTGAAGTAGCGGGTGTAGATACGCAGTATTTT. Translated, it gives CASSEVAGVDTQYF.

V is TRBV3-1 (or the pseudogene TRBV3-2) and J is TRBJ2-5; D is possibly TRBD1 (7 bases). The CDR3 is 15 amino acids. Trimming left V 9 bases short and J 4 bases short, with 21 bases between. From germline, CDR1 is LGHDT and CDR2 YNNKEL (reference sequence). The CDR3 sequence is CASALQGGRGETQYF. As DNA, the CDR3 is TGTGCCAGTGCCTTGCAGGGGGGCCGCGGAGAGACCCAGTACTTC.

The chain carries TRBV6-4 and TRBJ2-5, with 9 bases matching TRBD2. In germline, CDR1 is MRHNA, CDR2 SNTAGT. The CDR3 runs 20 residues. The J segment lost 4 bases and the V segment lost 6 bases, leaving 24 bases of the junction unmatched. The CDR3: CASRDLIGSGRFKRIETQYF. CDR3 coding DNA: TGTGCCAGCAGGGATTTAATAGGGAGCGGGAGGTTTAAGAGAATAGAGACCCAGTACTTC.

This chain connects TRBV6-5 to TRBJ2-1; the match to TRBD2 covers 7 bases. Per germline, CDR1 MNHEY and CDR2 SVGAGI. With V trimmed by 6 bases and J by 2 bases, 7 bases remained unmatched. The CDR3 has 15 residues. CDR3 DNA: TGTGCCAGCAGCTCCGGGACTATCGCCTACAATGAGCAGTTCTTC. It is translated as CASSSGTIAYNEQFF.

The chain carries TRBV18 and TRBJ2-7; 8 bases fit TRBD2. V dropped 2 bases and J dropped 5; count of bases not matched to a gene: 2. The CDR3 runs to 13 residues. Per the germline V gene, CDR1 is KGHSH and CDR2 is LQKENI. CDR3 loop: CASSPRRGDEQYF. The CDR3, as DNA: TGTGCCAGCTCACCAAGGCGGGGGGACGAGCAGTACTTC.

This clone appeared a few times. V gene TRBV6-6 combines with J gene TRBJ1-1; D call uncertain. This CDR3 region has 15 residues. Per the germline V gene, CDR1 is MNHNY and CDR2 is SVGAGI (reference sequence). The germline V and J ends were trimmed by 0 bases and 0 bases, with 8 bases remaining between them. CDR3 loop: CASSYSLTVNTEAFF. As DNA, the CDR3 is TGTGCCAGCAGTTACTCGTTAACGGTGAACACTGAAGCTTTCTTT.

This clone was observed once. V usage is TRBV11-2 and J usage is TRBJ1-2; 8 bases map to TRBD1. The CDR3 has 14 residues. The V gene's germline CDR1 is SGHAT and CDR2 FQNNGV. J lost 6 bases, V lost 2 bases, and 5 bases had no gene match. This CDR3 reads CASSLSQGADGYTF. The DNA for the CDR3 is TGTGCCAGCAGCTTAAGTCAGGGGGCCGATGGCTACACCTTC. Based on the CDR3 plus reference TRBV11-2 and TRBJ1-2, the full variable domain is EAGVAQSPRYKIIEKRQSVAFWCNPISGHATLYWYQQILGQGPKLLIQFQNNGVVDDSQLPKDRFSAERLKGVDSTLKIQPAKLEDSAVYLCASSLSQGADGYTFGSGTRLTVV.

This sequence joins TRBV5-1 and TRBJ2-7, with TRBD1 as a possible D gene (7 bases). Germline CDR1 and CDR2: SGHRS and YFSETQ. Trimming took off 2 bases at V and 0 bases at J, with 15 bases between the two ends. CDR3 length: 16 residues. The DNA of the CDR3 is TGCGCCAGCAGCTTCGGGCAGGGGGGTTCCTCCTACGAGCAGTACTTC. This sequence encodes CASSFGQGGSSYEQYF.

The J gene is TRBJ1-1, the V gene TRBV7-2; D perhaps matches TRBD1 (6 bases). Trimming stripped 0 bases from V and 10 bases from J, with 12 bases between. Per germline, CDR1 SGHTA and CDR2 FQGNSA. The CDR3 is 13 residues long. In DNA form, the CDR3 reads TGTGCCAGCAGCTTAGCGGGACACTTAGGAGCTTTCTTT. It codes for CASSLAGHLGAFF.

The rearrangement links TRBV28 to TRBJ1-2; D may be TRBD1 (5 bases). This CDR3 region has 14 residues. V was shortened by 5 bases and J by 3 bases, with 13 bases between the two germline ends. CDR1 is MDHEN, CDR2 SYDVKM, per germline. CDR3 region: CASSPRQTYYGYTF. CDR3 bases: TGTGCCAGCAGTCCGAGACAGACTTACTATGGCTACACCTTC.

The gene calls are TRBV28 and TRBJ1-3, with 8 bases fitting TRBD1. The CDR3 has 14 amino acids. The germline CDR1 and CDR2 sequences are MDHEN and SYDVKM. V gave up 2 bases and J gave up 5 bases; unmatched junction bases: 2. The CDR3 DNA reads as TGTGCCAGCAGTTTACGGACAGGGAGAAACACCATATATTTT. As protein: CASSLRTGRNTIYF.